What follows are 3 T cell receptor beta chains derived from one specimen sequenced in a study of blood T cells in healthy people across ages. The authors ran a second PCR of 7 to 11 cycles using a sample-barcoded 5' primer and a J-beta primer mix. TCRdb called the 5' RACE reads again in MiXCR, with one record for every CDR3 protein. The data hold around 820,000 distinct CDR3 sequences, with roughly 25% observed a single time. The sample also formed part of further work on T cells of mothers and their children.

Sequencing was performed on blood. The receptors come from a boy under 18 in good health.

The CDR3 loop is CASSQDADSKSYNEQFF. Written as DNA, the CDR3 is TGTGCCAGCAGCCAAGATGCCGACAGTAAATCCTACAATGAGCAGTTCTTC. The chain joins TRBV4-2 to TRBJ2-1; tentative D call: TRBD1 (5 bases). The V gene lost 0 bases and the J gene lost 1 base, with 13 bases spanning the gap. The germline CDR1 and CDR2 sequences are LGHNA and YNFKEQ. The CDR3 sequence is 17 residues long.

This clonotype has just a few counts. This chain links TRBV4-1 with TRBJ2-1; 9 positions match TRBD1. CDR1 is MGHRA, CDR2 YSYEKL, per germline. This CDR3 contains 16 residues. V shed 6 bases, J shed 5 bases, and the junction held 11 bases outside the gene matches. The CDR3 protein is CASRPTPGQGDNEQFF. The CDR3 DNA reads TGCGCCAGCAGACCCACCCCGGGACAGGGTGACAATGAGCAGTTCTTC.

J is TRBJ1-2 and V is TRBV27, with 7 bases fitting TRBD1. Trimming took 7 bases from V and 0 from J; bases not matched to a gene: 14. This CDR3 is built from 17 residues. CDR1 is MNHEY and CDR2 is SMNVEV in the germline V gene (reference sequence). CDR3 nucleotide sequence: TGTGCCAGCACCCGAAGACCCGGACAGGAACCTAACTATGGCTACACCTTC. Its translation: CASTRRPGQEPNYGYTF.